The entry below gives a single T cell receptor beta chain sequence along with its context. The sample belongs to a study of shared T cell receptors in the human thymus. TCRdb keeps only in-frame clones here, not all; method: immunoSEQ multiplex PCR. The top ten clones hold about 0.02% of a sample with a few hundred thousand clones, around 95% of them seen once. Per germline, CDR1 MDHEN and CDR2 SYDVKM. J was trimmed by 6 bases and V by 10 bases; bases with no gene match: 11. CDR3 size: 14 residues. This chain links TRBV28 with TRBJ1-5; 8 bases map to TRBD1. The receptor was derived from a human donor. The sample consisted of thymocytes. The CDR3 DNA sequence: TGTGCCACCATAGGGGGGGACAGGCCTCAGCCCCAGCATTTT. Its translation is CATIGGDRPQPQHF.